Each of the 18 T cell receptor beta chains below was sequenced from the same sample in a study of shared clonotypes between healthy human individuals. Assay: immunoSEQ multiplex PCR; the TCRdb copy retains only in-frame clones and omits some. The sample has fewer than 1.4 million clones; around three quarters are singletons. Sequenced sample: memory CD4+ T cells from PBMCs. Subset indicated: CD45RA-negative fraction. These TCRs come from a man in his late teens or twenties in good health. Some clones in this sample may be carry-over from other donors' samples.

The V and J genes are TRBV6-5 and TRBJ1-1; no clear D. CDR3 length: 13 residues. The V gene lost 8 bases and the J gene lost 4 bases, with 14 bases spanning the gap. Germline CDR1 and CDR2: MNHEY and SVGAGI. In DNA form, the CDR3 reads TGTGCCAGCGAAAGCGGATGGGGCACTGAAGCTTTCTTT. This codes for CASESGWGTEAFF.

This chain connects TRBV19 to TRBJ2-3; D might be TRBD2 (6 bases). Trimming cost V 4 bases and J 5 bases, with 7 bases left between them. Germline V gene data show CDR1 as LNHDA and CDR2 as SQIVND (reference sequence). The CDR3 loop spans 12 amino acids. CDR3 in DNA: TGTGCCAGTAGTACGCGGGGAGATACGCAGTATTTT. It is translated as CASSTRGDTQYF.

This chain links TRBV28 with TRBJ2-2; 9 nucleotides agree with TRBD1. Germline V lookup: CDR1 MDHEN, CDR2 SYDVKM. The CDR3 has 16 residues. J gave up 9 bases and V 3 bases, and 11 bases lay outside the gene matches. The CDR3 DNA is TGTGCCAGCAGTTTTGGGGGACAGGGACTCAGGAGGGAGCTGTTTTTT. This codes for CASSFGGQGLRRELFF.

V gene TRBV20-1 combines with J gene TRBJ2-4, with 7 bases aligning to TRBD2. Trimming removed 5 bases from V and 12 bases from J; junction bases left unmatched: 7. This CDR3 has 11 residues. The germline V gene encodes CDR1 DFQATT and CDR2 SNEGSKA (reference sequence). CDR3 in amino acids: CSALGGGSQYF. In DNA, the CDR3 is TGCAGTGCTCTGGGGGGAGGGAGTCAGTACTTC.

J is TRBJ1-2 and V is TRBV9; possibly TRBD1 for D (5 bases). Between the trimmed V and J ends, which lost 3 bases and 7 bases, there was a span of 16 bases. The germline CDR1 and CDR2 sequences are SGDLS and YYNGEE. The CDR3 has 14 amino acids. The CDR3: CASSAAGTGGGYTF. For the CDR3, the DNA is TGTGCCAGCAGCGCCGCAGGGACGGGAGGTGGCTACACCTTC.

The chain couples TRBV2 to TRBJ2-1; possible D gene TRBD1, 6 bases. CDR3 length: 13 amino acids. Germline V CDR1 and CDR2: SNHLY, FYNNEI. V was cut by 1 base and J by 11 bases, with 12 bases left in between. The CDR3 sequence is CASSEVGRGKQFF. For the CDR3, the DNA is TGTGCCAGCAGTGAAGTCGGTAGGGGGAAGCAGTTCTTC.

This clone has only a few counts. The rearrangement joins TRBV28 to TRBJ1-4, with D possibly TRBD1 on 5 matching bases. The germline gives CDR1 MDHEN, CDR2 SYDVKM. V lost 7 bases and J lost 5, with 11 bases in between. The CDR3 covers 13 residues. The CDR3 loop is CASNPRVNEKLFF. The CDR3 DNA is TGTGCCAGCAACCCCAGGGTCAATGAAAAACTGTTTTTT.

This chain connects TRBV4-1 to TRBJ2-2, with D possibly being TRBD2 (6 bases). Trimming cost V 3 bases and J 3 bases, with 14 bases left between them. There are 16 residues in the CDR3. Germline CDR1 MGHRA, CDR2 YSYEKL. The CDR3 region has the DNA TGCGCCAGCAGCCATTCTGGGAGGTTGGACACCGGGGAGCTGTTTTTT. This gives the protein CASSHSGRLDTGELFF.

Only a few counts were recorded for this clone. The chain joins TRBV28 to TRBJ1-5, with 7 bases aligning to TRBD1. CDR3 length equals 15 residues. V shed 2 bases, J shed 7 bases, and the junction held 8 bases outside the gene matches. Germline V gene data show CDR1 as MDHEN and CDR2 as SYDVKM. The CDR3 sequence: CASSLRQGGYQPQHF. The CDR3 region has the DNA TGTGCCAGCAGTTTAAGGCAGGGGGGATACCAGCCCCAGCATTTT.

The rearrangement uses TRBV19 and TRBJ2-6; the D is unclear. Germline V gives CDR1 LNHDA, CDR2 SQIVND (reference sequence). V was cut by 7 bases and J by 4 bases, with 14 bases left in between. The CDR3 is made up of 15 amino acids. CDR3 region: CASMSLAPGANVLTF. The CDR3 DNA reads TGTGCCAGTATGTCGCTGGCGCCCGGGGCCAACGTCCTGACTTTC.

V and J are TRBV30 and TRBJ1-2, with 8 bases that match TRBD1. CDR3 length: 14 amino acids. Losses at the gene ends were 3 bases for V and 0 bases for J; bases not matched to a gene: 3. Germline V gene lookup returns CDR1 GTSNPN and CDR2 SVGIG (reference sequence). In nucleotides, the CDR3 is TGTGCCTGGAGCAGGACAGGGACTAACTATGGCTACACCTTC. This gives the protein CAWSRTGTNYGYTF. The entire variable domain, with the rest obtained from reference TRBV30 and TRBJ1-2, is as follows: SQTIHQWPATLVQPVGSPLSLECTVEGTSNPNLYWYRQAAGRGLQLLFYSVGIGQISSEVPQNLSASRPQDRQFILSSKKLLLSDSGFYLCAWSRTGTNYGYTFGSGTRLTVV.

This chain uses TRBV11-1 with TRBJ2-7; tentative D call: TRBD2 (5 bases). Germline CDR1 is SGHAT and CDR2 is FQDESV (reference sequence). The V and J ends lost 4 bases and 4 bases respectively, with 11 bases between them. The CDR3 runs 13 residues. CDR3 DNA: TGTGCCAGCAGCTACGGACTCTCATACGAGCAGTACTTC. As protein: CASSYGLSYEQYF.

Here the CDR3 reads CASSLRLAGDYEQYF. For the CDR3, the DNA is TGCGCCAGCAGCTTACGACTAGCGGGAGATTACGAGCAGTACTTC. The V and J genes are TRBV4-1 and TRBJ2-7; TRBD2 matches at 12 bases. With 5 bases clipped from V and 4 bases from J, the junction kept 6 bases outside the gene matches. The CDR3 contains 15 residues. CDR1 and CDR2 from the germline V gene are MGHRA and YSYEKL.

This chain uses TRBV10-2 with TRBJ1-2; 7 bases are a match to TRBD1. V shed 6 bases, J shed 7 bases, and the junction held 17 bases outside the gene matches. Germline V gives CDR1 WSHSY, CDR2 SAAADI. The CDR3 loop spans 16 amino acids. The DNA for the CDR3 is TGCGCCAGCAGAACAACCGGGGACAGCGGGACTTCTGGCTACACCTTC. Translating it yields CASRTTGDSGTSGYTF.

The V and J genes are TRBV5-4 and TRBJ1-4; 8 positions match TRBD1. The V segment lost 0 bases and the J segment 7 bases; nucleotides outside the gene matches: 5. Germline V gene data show CDR1 as SGHNT and CDR2 as YYREEE (reference sequence). The length of the CDR3 is 15 residues. CDR3 residues: CASSLDRGDSEKLFF. The DNA of the CDR3 is TGTGCCAGCAGCTTGGACAGGGGGGACAGTGAAAAACTGTTTTTT.

This clone was detected only once. This chain links TRBV6-1 with TRBJ2-3; 7 bases are shared with TRBD1. Trimming removed 7 bases from V and 1 base from J; junction bases left unmatched: 8. In germline, CDR1 is MNHNS, CDR2 SASEGT. This CDR3 region has 15 residues. CDR3 in amino acids: CASTPGTVRTDTQYF. The CDR3 nucleotides read TGTGCCAGCACCCCCGGGACAGTACGCACAGATACGCAGTATTTT.

Written as DNA, the CDR3 is TGCGCCAGCAGCCAAGATCTCGTTAATCAGCCCCAGCATTTT. Residues: CASSQDLVNQPQHF. The rearrangement joins TRBV4-1 to TRBJ1-5; D remains unclear. The CDR3 runs to 14 residues. Trimming pared 0 bases from V and 4 bases from J, leaving 7 bases between. Germline CDR1 and CDR2: MGHRA and YSYEKL.

The V gene is TRBV11-2, the J gene TRBJ2-2, with TRBD2 as a possible D gene (6 bases). Trimming cost V 7 bases and J 7 bases, with 16 bases left between them. The CDR3 is 14 residues long. Germline V gene lookup returns CDR1 SGHAT and CDR2 FQNNGV. The CDR3 DNA reads as TGTGCCAGCACCAACCAGGGAGCGGGCGGGGAGCTGTTTTTT. Translating it yields CASTNQGAGGELFF.